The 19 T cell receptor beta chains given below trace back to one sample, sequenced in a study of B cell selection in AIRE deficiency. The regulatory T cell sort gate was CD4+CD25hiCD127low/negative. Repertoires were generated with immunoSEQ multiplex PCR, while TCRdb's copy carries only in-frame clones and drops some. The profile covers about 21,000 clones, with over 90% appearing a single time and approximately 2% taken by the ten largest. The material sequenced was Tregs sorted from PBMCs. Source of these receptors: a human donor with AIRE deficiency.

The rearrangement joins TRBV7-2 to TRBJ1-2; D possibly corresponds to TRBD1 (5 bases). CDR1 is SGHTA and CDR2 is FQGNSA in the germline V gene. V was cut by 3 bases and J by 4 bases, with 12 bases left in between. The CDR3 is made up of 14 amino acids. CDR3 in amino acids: CASSLADRSYGYTF. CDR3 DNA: TGTGCCAGCAGCTTGGCCGACAGAAGCTATGGCTACACCTTC.

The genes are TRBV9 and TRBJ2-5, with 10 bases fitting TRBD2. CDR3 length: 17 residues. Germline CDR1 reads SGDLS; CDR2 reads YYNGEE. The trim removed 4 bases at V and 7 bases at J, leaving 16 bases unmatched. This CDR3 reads CASSRGDSGRIFGTQYF. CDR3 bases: TGTGCCAGCAGCCGCGGGGATAGCGGGAGGATTTTTGGGACCCAGTACTTC.

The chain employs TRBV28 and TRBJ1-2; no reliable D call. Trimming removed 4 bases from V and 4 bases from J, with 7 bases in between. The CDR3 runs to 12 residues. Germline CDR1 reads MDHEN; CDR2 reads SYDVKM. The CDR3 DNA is TGTGCCAGCAGTTCAGGCCCCTATGGCTACACCTTC. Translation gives CASSSGPYGYTF.

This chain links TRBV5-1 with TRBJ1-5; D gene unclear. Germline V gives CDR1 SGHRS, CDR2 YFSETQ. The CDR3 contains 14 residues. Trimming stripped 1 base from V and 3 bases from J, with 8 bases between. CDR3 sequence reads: CASSLLPDNQPQHF. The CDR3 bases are TGCGCCAGCAGCTTGTTGCCAGACAATCAGCCCCAGCATTTT.

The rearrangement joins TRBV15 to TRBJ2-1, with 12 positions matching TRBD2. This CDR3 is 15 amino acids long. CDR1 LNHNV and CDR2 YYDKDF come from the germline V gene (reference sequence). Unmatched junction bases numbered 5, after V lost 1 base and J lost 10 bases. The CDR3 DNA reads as TGTGCCACCAGCAGAGGACTAGCGGGAGTGGGAGAGCAGTTCTTC. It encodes CATSRGLAGVGEQFF.

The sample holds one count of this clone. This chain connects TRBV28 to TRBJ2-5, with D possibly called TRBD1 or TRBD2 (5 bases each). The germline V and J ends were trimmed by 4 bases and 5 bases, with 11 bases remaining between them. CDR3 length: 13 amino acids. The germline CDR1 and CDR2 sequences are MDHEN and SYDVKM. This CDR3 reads CASSSGTPETQYF. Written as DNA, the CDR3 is TGTGCCAGCAGTTCCGGGACGCCGGAGACCCAGTACTTC.

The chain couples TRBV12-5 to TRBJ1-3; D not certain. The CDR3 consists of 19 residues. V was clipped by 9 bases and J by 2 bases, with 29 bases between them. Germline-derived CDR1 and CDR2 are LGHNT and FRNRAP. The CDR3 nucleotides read TGTGCTAGGCCGGTTATTCGGGATGGGAAGGAGACTACTGGAAACACCATATATTTT. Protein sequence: CARPVIRDGKETTGNTIYF.

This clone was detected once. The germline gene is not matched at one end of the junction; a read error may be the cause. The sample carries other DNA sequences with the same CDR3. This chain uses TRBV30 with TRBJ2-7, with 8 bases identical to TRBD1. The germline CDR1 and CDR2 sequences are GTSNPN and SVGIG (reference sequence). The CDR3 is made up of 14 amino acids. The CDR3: CAWSRQGKNHEQYF. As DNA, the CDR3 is TGTGCCTGGAGTCGACAGGGGAAAAATCACGAACAGTACTTC.

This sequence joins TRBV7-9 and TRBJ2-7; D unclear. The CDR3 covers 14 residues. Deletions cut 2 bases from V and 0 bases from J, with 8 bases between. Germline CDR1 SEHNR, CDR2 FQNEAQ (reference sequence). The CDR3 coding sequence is TGTGCCAGCAGCTTAATGGCAGTCTCCTACGAGCAGTACTTC. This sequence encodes CASSLMAVSYEQYF. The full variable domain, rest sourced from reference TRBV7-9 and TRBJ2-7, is DTGVSQNPRHKITKRGQNVTFRCDPISEHNRLYWYRQTLGQGPEFLTYFQNEAQLEKSRLLSDRFSAERPKGSFSTLEIQRTEQGDSAMYLCASSLMAVSYEQYFGPGTRLTVT.

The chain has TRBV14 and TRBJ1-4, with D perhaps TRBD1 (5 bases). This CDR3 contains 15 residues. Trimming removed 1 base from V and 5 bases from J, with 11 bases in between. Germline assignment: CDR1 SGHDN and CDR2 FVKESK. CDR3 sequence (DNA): TGTGCCAGCAGCCAAGTTGCGGGGCCCAATGAAAAACTGTTTTTT. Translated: CASSQVAGPNEKLFF.

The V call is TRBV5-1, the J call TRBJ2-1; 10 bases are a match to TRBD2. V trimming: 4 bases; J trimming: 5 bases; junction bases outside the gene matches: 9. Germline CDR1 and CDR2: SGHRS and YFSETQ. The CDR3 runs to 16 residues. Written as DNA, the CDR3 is TGCGCCAGCAGCGCACGAAGGACTAGCGGCAACAATGAGCAGTTCTTC. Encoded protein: CASSARRTSGNNEQFF.

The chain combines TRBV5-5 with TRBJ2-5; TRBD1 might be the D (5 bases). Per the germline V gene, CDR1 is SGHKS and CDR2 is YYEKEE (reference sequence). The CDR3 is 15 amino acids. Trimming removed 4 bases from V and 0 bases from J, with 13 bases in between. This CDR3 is CASSLGPGNQETQYF. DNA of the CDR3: TGTGCCAGCAGCCTGGGGCCAGGCAACCAAGAGACCCAGTACTTC.

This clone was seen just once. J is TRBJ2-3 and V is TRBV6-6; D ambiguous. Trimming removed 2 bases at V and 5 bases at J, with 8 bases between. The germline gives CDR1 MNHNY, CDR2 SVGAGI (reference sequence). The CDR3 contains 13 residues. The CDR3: CASSYRWGDTQYF. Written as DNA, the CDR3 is TGTGCCAGCAGTTACCGATGGGGAGATACGCAGTATTTT.

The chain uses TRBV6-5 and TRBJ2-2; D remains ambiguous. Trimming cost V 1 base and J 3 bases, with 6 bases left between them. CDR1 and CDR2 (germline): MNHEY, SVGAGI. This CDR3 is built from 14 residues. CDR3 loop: CASSYWRDTGELFF. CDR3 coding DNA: TGTGCCAGCAGTTACTGGCGTGACACCGGGGAGCTGTTTTTT.

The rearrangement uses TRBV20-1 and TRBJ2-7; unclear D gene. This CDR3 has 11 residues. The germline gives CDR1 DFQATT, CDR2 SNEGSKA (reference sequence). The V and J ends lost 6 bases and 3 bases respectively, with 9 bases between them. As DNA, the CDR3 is TGCAGTGCGAAACGTGGCTACGAGCAGTACTTC. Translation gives CSAKRGYEQYF.

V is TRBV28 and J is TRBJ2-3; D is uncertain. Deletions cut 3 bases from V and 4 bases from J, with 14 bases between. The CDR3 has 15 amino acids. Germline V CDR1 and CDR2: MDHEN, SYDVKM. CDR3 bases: TGTGCCAGCAGTTTCACCGGAAGGTTCTCAGATACGCAGTATTTT. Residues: CASSFTGRFSDTQYF.

The DNA for the CDR3 is TGTGCCAGCAGTTTCGGGCAGGGTCGAGGCGAGCAGTACTTC. It encodes CASSFGQGRGEQYF. This chain uses TRBV7-3 with TRBJ2-7; the D gene is possibly TRBD1 (5 bases). V lost 6 bases, J lost 6 bases, and 18 bases lay in between. The CDR3 runs 14 residues. Germline-derived CDR1 and CDR2 are SGHTA and FQGTGA. The full variable domain, rest sourced from reference TRBV7-3 and TRBJ2-7, is GAGVSQTPSNKVTEKGKYVELRCDPISGHTALYWYRQSLGQGPEFLIYFQGTGAADDSGLPNDRFFAVRPEGSVSTLKIQRTERGDSAVYLCASSFGQGRGEQYFGPGTRLTVT.

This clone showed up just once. The CDR3 reads CASTHRASSYEQYF. In nucleotides, the CDR3 is TGTGCCAGCACTCACAGGGCAAGCTCCTACGAGCAGTACTTC. The chain joins TRBV2 to TRBJ2-7; possible D gene TRBD1, 6 bases. This CDR3 is 14 amino acids long. Trimming stripped 7 bases from V and 0 bases from J, with 13 bases between. In germline, CDR1 is SNHLY, CDR2 FYNNEI.

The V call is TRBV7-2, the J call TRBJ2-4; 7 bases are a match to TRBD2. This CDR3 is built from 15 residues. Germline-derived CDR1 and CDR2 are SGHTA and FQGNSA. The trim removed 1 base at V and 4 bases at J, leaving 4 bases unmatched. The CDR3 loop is CASSLGSGRKNIQYF. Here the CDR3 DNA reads TGTGCCAGCAGCTTAGGTTCCGGGAGGAAAAACATTCAGTACTTC.